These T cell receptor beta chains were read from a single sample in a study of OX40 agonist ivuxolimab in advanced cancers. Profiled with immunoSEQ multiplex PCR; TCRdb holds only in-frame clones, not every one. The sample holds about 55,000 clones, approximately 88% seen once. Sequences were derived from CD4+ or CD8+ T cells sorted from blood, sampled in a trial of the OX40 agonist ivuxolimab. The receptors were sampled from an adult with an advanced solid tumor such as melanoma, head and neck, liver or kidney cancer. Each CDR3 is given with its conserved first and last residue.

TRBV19	CASNPGAPTDTQYF
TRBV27	CASSPPGYPYEQYF
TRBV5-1	CASSLTTGSTEAFF
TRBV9	CASSVSLREEYEQYF
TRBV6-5	CASSSPSSTNEKLFF
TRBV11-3	CASSQQGTGADYEQYF
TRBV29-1	CSVFDTGGRRAEAFF
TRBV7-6	CASSSGLAGGQSEQFF
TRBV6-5	CASSYSGVQQYF
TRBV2	CASRPTIDRVLGAFF
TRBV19	CASSIGGLATEAFF
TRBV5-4	CASSRSGGGNQPQHF
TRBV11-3	CASSLVLGSETQYF
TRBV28	CASSRVQGSRRGEQYF
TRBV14	CASSPSETGGTQYF
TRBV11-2	CASSLDRVGQGAKEQYF
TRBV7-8	CASSLASYRDKSEQYF
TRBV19	CASSMSETQYF
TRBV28	CASSRGGPVGEQYF
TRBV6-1	CASSEAGQGADGYTF
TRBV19	CASSIRGVGNTIYF
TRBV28	CASSLLMDRMKTGELFF
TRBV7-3	CASSPNVAVDTQYF